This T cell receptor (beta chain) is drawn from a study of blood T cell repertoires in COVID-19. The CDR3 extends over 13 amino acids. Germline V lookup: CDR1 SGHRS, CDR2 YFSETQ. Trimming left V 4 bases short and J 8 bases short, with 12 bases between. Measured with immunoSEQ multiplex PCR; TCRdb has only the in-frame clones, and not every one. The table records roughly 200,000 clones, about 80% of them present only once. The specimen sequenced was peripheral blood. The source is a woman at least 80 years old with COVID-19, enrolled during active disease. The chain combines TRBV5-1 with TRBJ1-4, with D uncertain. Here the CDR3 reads CASSLSPEEKLFF. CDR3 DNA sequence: TGCGCCAGCAGCCTGAGCCCGGAGGAAAAACTGTTTTTT.